This entry lists 21 T cell receptor beta chains sequenced from one sample in a study of T cells in Graves' hyperthyroidism and ophthalmopathy. The CDR3 regions of TCR beta were amplified from RNA transcripts. The HTBI set primed first-round TCR CDR3 RT-PCR. TCRdb re-analysed the multiplex PCR reads in MiXCR, keeping a single row per CDR3 protein. The data contain about 380,000 distinct CDR3 sequences, about 18% of them singletons. Sequenced material: blood. These receptors were taken from a man younger than 35 with Graves' ophthalmopathy.

There are many counts of this clonotype. V gene TRBV2 combines with J gene TRBJ2-7; TRBD2 is a possible D gene (6 bases). Germline V gene sequence: CDR1 SNHLY, CDR2 FYNNEI. The CDR3 loop spans 14 amino acids. V lost 7 bases and J 7 bases, leaving 20 bases between the germline ends. As DNA, the CDR3 is TGTGCCAGCATGCCCGGGGGAGCCAAAGGGGAGCAGTACTTC. It encodes CASMPGGAKGEQYF. Full variable domain (outside the CDR3, taken from reference TRBV2 and TRBJ2-7): EPEVTQTPSHQVTQMGQEVILRCVPISNHLYFYWYRQILGQKVEFLVSFYNNEISEKSEIFDDQFSVERPDGSNFTLKIRSTKLEDSAMYFCASMPGGAKGEQYFGPGTRLTVT.

CDR3 bases: TGTGCCAGCAGCCCCGATCCGGGACTAGCAGCCAATGAGCAGTTCTTC. The encoded protein is CASSPDPGLAANEQFF. This sequence joins TRBV5-4 and TRBJ2-1, with 9 nucleotides matching TRBD2. This CDR3 is 16 amino acids long. V lost 4 bases to trimming and J lost 6 bases; unmatched junction nucleotides: 11. The germline CDR1 and CDR2 sequences are SGHNT and YYREEE (reference sequence).

This clonotype was recorded at least ten times. The chain is built from TRBV7-3 and TRBJ2-1; 8 bases align to TRBD2. Trimming cost V 5 bases and J 2 bases; bases outside gene matches: 5. This CDR3 has 15 amino acids. CDR1 is SGHTA, CDR2 FQGTGA, per germline. The CDR3 loop is CASSQGAGAYNEQFF. The DNA for the CDR3 is TGTGCCAGCAGCCAGGGAGCGGGGGCCTACAATGAGCAGTTCTTC.

This clonotype came up a few times. V is TRBV11-2 and J is TRBJ1-4, with D possibly matching TRBD1 (5 bases). The ends were cut back, 6 bases at V and 2 bases at J, with 13 bases in the middle. Germline-derived CDR1 and CDR2 are SGHAT and FQNNGV. This CDR3 region has 15 residues. The CDR3 loop is CASSPFWGTNEKLFF. The CDR3 nucleotides are TGTGCCAGCAGTCCTTTTTGGGGCACTAATGAAAAACTGTTTTTT.

This clonotype was picked up many times. The genes are TRBV7-9 and TRBJ2-7, with D possibly TRBD1 on 5 matching bases. Trimming removed 5 bases from V and 3 bases from J, with 20 bases in between. The germline gives CDR1 SEHNR, CDR2 FQNEAQ (reference sequence). This CDR3 region has 16 residues. CDR3 nucleotides: TGTGCCAGCAGCCCGTTCCCCAGCAGGGTGATCTACGAGCAGTACTTC. It translates to CASSPFPSRVIYEQYF. The full variable domain, completed using reference TRBV7-9 and TRBJ2-7, is DTGVSQNPRHKITKRGQNVTFRCDPISEHNRLYWYRQTLGQGPEFLTYFQNEAQLEKSRLLSDRFSAERPKGSFSTLEIQRTEQGDSAMYLCASSPFPSRVIYEQYFGPGTRLTVT.

This clonotype was picked up many times. The chain recombines TRBV12-3 or TRBV12-4 with TRBJ2-3, with 7 positions matching TRBD2. The CDR3 spans 17 residues. V lost 3 bases, J lost 0 bases, and 9 bases stayed unmatched. The CDR3 DNA reads as TGTGCCAGCAGTTTGAGTTGGCTAGCGGCCAGCACAGATACGCAGTATTTT. This codes for CASSLSWLAASTDTQYF.

The table lists this clonotype with many counts. The genes are TRBV28 and TRBJ1-6; no clear D. CDR3 length equals 13 residues. V was shortened by 3 bases and J by 6 bases, with 6 bases between the two germline ends. CDR1 is MDHEN and CDR2 is SYDVKM in the germline V gene. The CDR3 DNA reads as TGTGCCAGCAGTTTGGGATTTAATTCACCCCTCCACTTT. It codes for CASSLGFNSPLHF.

This clonotype was detected many times. The rearrangement uses TRBV6-1 and TRBJ2-2, with 7 bases identical to TRBD1. Germline values: CDR1 MNHNS, CDR2 SASEGT. Trimming removed 5 bases from V and 6 bases from J; junction bases left unmatched: 6. This CDR3 comprises 14 residues. The CDR3 nucleotides are TGTGCCAGCAGTACACAACAGGGGCCCGGGGAGCTGTTTTTT. This sequence encodes CASSTQQGPGELFF.

A few counts support this clonotype. The chain combines TRBV7-6 with TRBJ2-7; D gene uncertain. V was pared by 4 bases and J by 5 bases, with 15 bases between. The CDR3 is made up of 14 amino acids. Germline CDR1 SGHVS, CDR2 FNYEAQ. The CDR3 sequence: CASSSGHQADEQYF. The CDR3 DNA reads TGTGCCAGCAGCTCCGGTCACCAGGCTGACGAGCAGTACTTC. Together with reference TRBV7-6 and TRBJ2-7, the CDR3 gives the full variable domain: GAGVSQSPRYKVTKRGQDVALRCDPISGHVSLYWYRQALGQGPEFLTYFNYEAQQDKSGLPNDRFSAERPEGSISTLTIQRTEQRDSAMYRCASSSGHQADEQYFGPGTRLTVT.

The J gene is TRBJ1-2, the V gene TRBV10-3; weak D call: TRBD1 (6 bases). This CDR3 has 13 residues. Between the trimmed V and J ends, which lost 6 bases and 8 bases, there was a span of 16 bases. Germline-derived CDR1 and CDR2 are ENHRY and SYGVKD. The CDR3 DNA is TGTGCCATCAGCCACAGGGAAATGAGAGGCTACACCTTC. Translated, it gives CAISHREMRGYTF.

The table lists this clonotype with many counts. V usage is TRBV5-1 and J usage is TRBJ1-1; no clear D. V dropped 0 bases and J dropped 0 bases, with 9 bases sitting between them. Germline V gene data show CDR1 as SGHRS and CDR2 as YFSETQ. The CDR3 extends over 15 amino acids. In DNA form, the CDR3 reads TGCGCCAGCAGCTTGGCCGGGCCGCTGAACACTGAAGCTTTCTTT. It codes for CASSLAGPLNTEAFF.

The chain links TRBV29-1 to TRBJ1-4; TRBD1 matches at 10 bases. The germline gives CDR1 SQVTM, CDR2 ANQGSEA. V lost 5 bases and J lost 7; bases outside the gene matches: 10. The CDR3 sequence is 15 residues long. CDR3 coding DNA: TGCAGCGTTCTTAGGAAGGGGACAGGGGCTGAAAAACTGTTTTTT. Protein sequence: CSVLRKGTGAEKLFF. Filled out from reference TRBV29-1 and TRBJ1-4, the complete variable domain reads SAVISQKPSRDICQRGTSLTIQCQVDSQVTMMFWYRQQPGQSLTLIATANQGSEATYESGFVIDKFPISRPNLTFSTLTVSNMSPEDSSIYLCSVLRKGTGAEKLFFGSGTQLSVL.

This clonotype was detected only once. Likely a read error: the CDR3 ends without its conserved phenylalanine or tryptophan. This rearrangement joins TRBV4-1 to TRBJ2-7; D unclear. The CDR3 covers 16 residues. The V and J ends lost 5 bases and 2 bases respectively, with 19 bases between them. Looked up from germline, CDR1 is MGHRA and CDR2 is YSYEKL. The CDR3 spells CASSFDVGRTTYEQYS. Written as DNA, the CDR3 is TGCGCCAGCAGCTTCGACGTGGGTAGGACCACCTACGAGCAGTACTCC.

Details on this clonotype: A single base separates this from a much larger clone, so it may be a read error. The gene calls are TRBV10-3 and TRBJ2-5; either TRBD1 or TRBD2 may fit D (5 bases each). V was shortened by 4 bases and J by 5 bases, with 14 bases between the two germline ends. The CDR3 sequence is 14 residues long. Germline V gene data show CDR1 as ENHRY and CDR2 as SYGVKD. The DNA for the CDR3 is TGTGCCATCAGTGCTGGGGCGTGCGGGGAGACCCAGTACTTC. This codes for CAISAGACGETQYF.

This clonotype was recorded at least ten times. The chain uses TRBV7-9 and TRBJ2-7; D might be TRBD1 (6 bases). Trimming shortened V by 7 bases and J by 1 base, and 11 bases separated the two germline ends. The CDR3 loop spans 13 amino acids. CDR1 and CDR2 (germline): SEHNR, FQNEAQ (reference sequence). The CDR3 DNA sequence: TGTGCCAGCAACCCCGGACAGTCCTACGAGCAGTACTTC. Translating it yields CASNPGQSYEQYF.

The gene calls are TRBV5-1 and TRBJ1-1, with 7 bases identical to TRBD1. The CDR3 consists of 16 residues. After removal of 3 bases from V and 0 bases from J, the junction contained 8 bases not matched to a gene. The germline V gene has CDR1 SGHRS and CDR2 YFSETQ. The CDR3, as DNA: TGCGCCAGCAGCTGGAGCAGGGACAGAATGAACACTGAAGCTTTCTTT. As protein: CASSWSRDRMNTEAFF.

This clonotype was seen repeatedly, ten times or more. V usage is TRBV6-1 and J usage is TRBJ1-1; possibly TRBD1 for D (6 bases). Trimming took 5 bases from V and 9 from J, leaving 13 bases between them. The CDR3 is 12 residues long. Germline CDR1 and CDR2: MNHNS and SASEGT. CDR3 bases: TGTGCCAGCAGTACCCGACAGGAGAAAGCTTTCTTT. Translating gives CASSTRQEKAFF.

This clonotype was counted ten times or more. This sequence joins TRBV7-2 and TRBJ1-2; TRBD1 might be the D (5 bases). This CDR3 is 16 amino acids long. Germline V CDR1 and CDR2: SGHTA, FQGNSA. V dropped 0 bases and J dropped 6 bases, with 17 bases sitting between them. The CDR3 DNA sequence: TGTGCCAGCAGCTTAGCTCAGAGGCAGGGAAGGAATGGCTACACCTTC. It is translated as CASSLAQRQGRNGYTF.

This rearrangement joins TRBV3-1 to TRBJ2-6, with a possible D match to TRBD2 (6 bases). V lost 7 bases and J lost 4, with 8 bases in between. Germline CDR1 LGHDT, CDR2 YNNKEL (reference sequence). The CDR3 consists of 13 residues. CDR3 amino acids: CASKEGGANVLTF. CDR3 in DNA: TGTGCCAGCAAGGAGGGGGGGGCCAACGTCCTGACTTTC.

This clonotype has a handful of counts. The chain carries TRBV20-1 and TRBJ1-5, with 9 bases aligning to TRBD1. Germline CDR1 and CDR2: DFQATT and SNEGSKA (reference sequence). This CDR3 contains 15 residues. Trimming at V came to 6 bases and at J to 1 base, leaving 7 bases not matched to a gene. CDR3 residues: CSAPETGGSNQPQHF. The CDR3 DNA follows: TGCAGTGCCCCCGAGACAGGGGGGAGCAATCAGCCCCAGCATTTT.

The CDR3 nucleotides are TGTGCCGGGACTGTTAGCAATCAGCCCCAGCATTTT. It specifies CAGTVSNQPQHF. The chain is built from TRBV7-6 and TRBJ1-5; D possibly corresponds to TRBD1 (5 bases). The CDR3 loop spans 12 amino acids. Per the germline V gene, CDR1 is SGHVS and CDR2 is FNYEAQ. The V end was cut by 11 bases, the J end by 0 bases, with 8 bases between.